The following is a TCR beta chain sequence with its context. The sample comes from a study of blood T cell repertoires in COVID-19. This CDR3 contains 15 residues. The germline V and J ends were trimmed by 0 bases and 2 bases, with 11 bases remaining between them. Germline CDR1 and CDR2: GTSNPN and SVGIG (reference sequence). Profiled with immunoSEQ multiplex PCR; TCRdb holds only in-frame clones, not every one. The table has about 160,000 clones, roughly 88% seen once. What was sequenced was peripheral blood. This receptor was taken from a man between 18 and 29 years old with acute or convalescent COVID-19. V usage is TRBV30 and J usage is TRBJ1-5, with D perhaps matching TRBD1 (5 bases). The CDR3 reads CAWSVLRDGNQPQHF. The CDR3 bases are TGTGCCTGGAGTGTACTCAGGGATGGCAATCAGCCCCAGCATTTT.